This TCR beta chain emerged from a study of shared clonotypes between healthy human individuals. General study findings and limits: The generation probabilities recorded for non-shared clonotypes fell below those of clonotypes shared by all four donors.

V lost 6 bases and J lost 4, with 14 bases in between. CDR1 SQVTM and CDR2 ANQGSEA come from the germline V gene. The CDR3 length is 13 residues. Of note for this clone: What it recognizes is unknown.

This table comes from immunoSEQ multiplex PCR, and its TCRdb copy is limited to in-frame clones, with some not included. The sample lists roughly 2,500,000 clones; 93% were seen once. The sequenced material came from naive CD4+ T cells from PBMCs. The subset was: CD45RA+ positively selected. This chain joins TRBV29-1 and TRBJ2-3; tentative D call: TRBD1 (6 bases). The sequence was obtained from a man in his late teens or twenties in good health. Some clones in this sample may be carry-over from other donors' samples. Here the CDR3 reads CSVDSGIADTQYF. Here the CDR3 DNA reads TGCAGCGTGGACAGTGGTATTGCAGATACGCAGTATTTT.